Below, one TCR beta chain is given with its context. What it binds is not known. The final CDR3 position lacks the conserved phenylalanine or tryptophan, pointing to a likely read error. This specimen comes from a study of blood T cells in healthy people across ages. A sample-barcoded 5' primer and a J-beta primer mix were used in a second PCR of about 7 to 11 cycles. TCRdb reprocessed the 5' RACE reads with MiXCR, giving one entry per CDR3 protein. The repertoire holds fewer than 2,000,000 distinct CDR3 sequences, with around 36% as singletons. The V gene's germline CDR1 is SGDLS and CDR2 YYNGEE. V lost 3 bases and J lost 1; bases outside the gene matches: 5. There are 15 residues in the CDR3. Whole-study results and caveats: Roughly linear declines in TCR beta diversity per million T cells occurred with age. CMV status of donors was not determined, possibly confounding expanded clonotype changes.

The donors, healthy Caucasians from Russia, were aged roughly 6 to 90. This chain joins TRBV9 and TRBJ2-3; 7 bases are shared with TRBD2. Material for sequencing was blood. The clonotype was recovered from a woman aged 30 to 39 in good health. Here the CDR3 DNA reads TGTGCCAGCAGCGCGAGCGGGGACCGCACAGATACGCAGTATTGT. Encoded protein: CASSASGDRTDTQYC.